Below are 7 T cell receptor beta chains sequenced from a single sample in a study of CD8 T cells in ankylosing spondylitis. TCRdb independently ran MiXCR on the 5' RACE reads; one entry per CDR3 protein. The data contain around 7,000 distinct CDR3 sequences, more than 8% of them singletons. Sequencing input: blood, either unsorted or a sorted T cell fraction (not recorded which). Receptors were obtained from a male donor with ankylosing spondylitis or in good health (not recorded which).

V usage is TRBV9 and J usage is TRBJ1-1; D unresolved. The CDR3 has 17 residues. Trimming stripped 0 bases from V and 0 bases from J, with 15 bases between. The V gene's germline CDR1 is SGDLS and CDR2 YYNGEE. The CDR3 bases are TGTGCCAGCAGCGTAGAAGGTCGACAAGGGCTGAACACTGAAGCTTTCTTT. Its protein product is CASSVEGRQGLNTEAFF. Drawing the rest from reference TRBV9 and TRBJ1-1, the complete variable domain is DSGVTQTPKHLITATGQRVTLRCSPRSGDLSVYWYQQSLDQGLQFLIQYYNGEERAKGNILERFSAQQFPDLHSELNLSSLELGDSALYFCASSVEGRQGLNTEAFFGQGTRLTVV.

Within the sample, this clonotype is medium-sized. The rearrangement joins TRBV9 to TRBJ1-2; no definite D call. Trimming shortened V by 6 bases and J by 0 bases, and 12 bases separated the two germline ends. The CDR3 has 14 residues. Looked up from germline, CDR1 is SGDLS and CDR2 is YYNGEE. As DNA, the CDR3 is TGTGCCAGCACCAGTAGGCATTCTAACTATGGCTACACCTTC. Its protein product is CASTSRHSNYGYTF.

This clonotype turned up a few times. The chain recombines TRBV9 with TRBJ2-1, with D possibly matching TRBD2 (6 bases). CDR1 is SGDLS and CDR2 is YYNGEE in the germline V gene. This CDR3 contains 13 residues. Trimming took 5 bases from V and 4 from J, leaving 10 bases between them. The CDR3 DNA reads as TGTGCCAGCAGTCCAGGGAGGTACAATGAGCAGTTCTTC. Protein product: CASSPGRYNEQFF.

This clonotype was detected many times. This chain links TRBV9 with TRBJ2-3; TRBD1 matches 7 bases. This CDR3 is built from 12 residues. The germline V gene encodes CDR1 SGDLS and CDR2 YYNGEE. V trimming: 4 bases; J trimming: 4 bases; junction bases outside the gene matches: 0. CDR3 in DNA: TGTGCCAGCAGCACAGGGGCAGATACGCAGTATTTT. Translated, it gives CASSTGADTQYF.

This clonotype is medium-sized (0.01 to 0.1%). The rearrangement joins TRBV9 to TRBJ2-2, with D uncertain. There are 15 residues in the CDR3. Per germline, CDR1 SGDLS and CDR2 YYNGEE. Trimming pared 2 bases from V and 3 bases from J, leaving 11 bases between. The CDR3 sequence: CASSVGGDYTGELFF. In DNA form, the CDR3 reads TGTGCCAGCAGCGTGGGTGGGGATTACACCGGGGAGCTGTTTTTT.

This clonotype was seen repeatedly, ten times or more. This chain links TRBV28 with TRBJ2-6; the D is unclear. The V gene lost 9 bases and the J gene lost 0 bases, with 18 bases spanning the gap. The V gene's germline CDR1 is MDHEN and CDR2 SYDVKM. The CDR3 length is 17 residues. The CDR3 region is CARDAGDTLSGANVLTF. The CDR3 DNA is TGTGCCAGGGATGCCGGTGACACCCTCTCTGGGGCCAACGTCCTGACTTTC.

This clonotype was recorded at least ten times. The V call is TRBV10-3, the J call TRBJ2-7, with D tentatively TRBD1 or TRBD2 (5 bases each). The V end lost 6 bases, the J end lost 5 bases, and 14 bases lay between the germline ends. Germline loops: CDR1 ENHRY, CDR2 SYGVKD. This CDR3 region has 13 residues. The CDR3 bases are TGTGCCATCAGGCTCTCCCGGGGACACGAGCAGTACGTC. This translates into CAIRLSRGHEQYV.